This T cell receptor (beta chain) emerged from a study of post-analysis software for immune sequencing data. Across the whole study: Included courses were relapsing-remitting and secondary progressive multiple sclerosis; progressive-relapsing multiple sclerosis was also included. Study-level points and caveats: Normalized Chao1 diversity in multiple sclerosis patients fell significantly below that of controls. Four to six TRBV segments appeared more often in patients than in controls, and TRBV5-6, TRBV5-1 and TRBV20-1 were among these.

Turning to this clonotype: Its antigen is undetermined.

The length of the CDR3 is 11 residues. V gave up 6 bases and J gave up 8 bases, with 8 bases separating them. Germline CDR1 and CDR2: SGHRS and YFSETQ. The library was made from cDNA and included unique molecular identifiers. MiXCR, applied by TCRdb to the PCR reads, yields one record per CDR3 protein. The sample shows around 200,000 distinct CDR3 sequences, 29% of them seen only once. V is TRBV5-1 and J is TRBJ2-2; D gene ambiguous. The source of this sequence is a girl aged 2-17 years with multiple sclerosis. Material for sequencing was blood. The CDR3 nucleotides read TGCGCCAGCAAACCCCTTGGGGAGCTGTTTTTT. Residues: CASKPLGELFF.